A single sample gave rise to the 20 T cell receptor beta chains below, sequenced in a study of vaccination effects on CD4 cells after COVID-19. Antigen-specific CD4+ T cells were expanded (with viral peptide pools) by the ViraFEST assay ahead of sequencing. Cells that had been cultured for 9 to 10 days were the source of isolated CD4+ T cells. A positive SARS-CoV-2 PCR test fell between March and December 2020. The antigens these receptors bind are not known. Only in-frame clones appear in the TCRdb table, and some are missing; sequencing was by immunoSEQ multiplex PCR. In the table there are fewer than 90,000 clones, under 85% of which are singletons. The sequencing used CD4+ T cells from PBMCs cultured with HIV peptides, collected before COVID-19 vaccination. Sample subset: HIV-1 Nef peptide pool negative control/reference culture. These receptors all stem from a human donor who had a prior SARS-CoV-2 infection.

The DNA of the CDR3 is TGCAGTGCTAGAGATATAGCTGAAGCTTTCTTT. As protein: CSARDIAEAFF. The chain combines TRBV20-1 with TRBJ1-1; D not certain. The CDR3 totals 11 residues. Deletions cut 0 bases from V and 6 bases from J, with 5 bases between. Germline CDR1 and CDR2: DFQATT and SNEGSKA (reference sequence).

The CDR3 sequence is CASSPPSLAGGVYEQYF. The CDR3 region has the DNA TGTGCCAGCTCACCACCCTCCCTAGCGGGGGGCGTCTACGAGCAGTACTTC. The chain uses TRBV18 and TRBJ2-7; 11 bases fit TRBD2. Germline assignment: CDR1 KGHSH and CDR2 LQKENI. The CDR3 runs to 17 residues. V trimming: 0 bases; J trimming: 3 bases; junction bases outside the gene matches: 7.

This chain links TRBV6-5 with TRBJ1-1, with a weak D call TRBD1 (6 bases). The CDR3 spans 13 residues. Germline assignment: CDR1 MNHEY and CDR2 SVGAGI. V was clipped by 8 bases and J by 4 bases, with 14 bases between them. The CDR3 nucleotides are TGTGCCAGCGGACCGTCGGGGGCCACTGAAGCTTTCTTT. Protein sequence: CASGPSGATEAFF.

This clone has a handful of counts. The J gene is TRBJ2-3, the V gene TRBV10-3, with D perhaps TRBD2 (6 bases). Trimming removed 6 bases at V and 2 bases at J, with 12 bases between. This CDR3 is built from 14 residues. The germline CDR1 and CDR2 sequences are ENHRY and SYGVKD. CDR3 loop: CAIRPVAATDTQYF. CDR3 nucleotides: TGTGCCATCAGACCCGTAGCGGCCACAGATACGCAGTATTTT.

The chain combines TRBV9 with TRBJ1-3; 9 nucleotides match TRBD1. Per germline, CDR1 SGDLS and CDR2 YYNGEE. Trimming took 4 bases from V and 1 from J; bases not matched to a gene: 3. The CDR3 is made up of 15 amino acids. The CDR3 protein is CASSPGQGSGNTIYF. The CDR3, as DNA: TGTGCCAGCAGCCCAGGACAGGGGTCTGGAAACACCATATATTTT. Based on the CDR3 plus reference TRBV9 and TRBJ1-3, the full variable domain is DSGVTQTPKHLITATGQRVTLRCSPRSGDLSVYWYQQSLDQGLQFLIQYYNGEERAKGNILERFSAQQFPDLHSELNLSSLELGDSALYFCASSPGQGSGNTIYFGEGSWLTVV.

In its sample, this clone was seen once. This chain uses TRBV18 with TRBJ1-5; D is unresolved. CDR3 length: 14 residues. V was pared by 6 bases and J by 0 bases, with 9 bases between. Per the germline V gene, CDR1 is KGHSH and CDR2 is LQKENI. This CDR3 is CASSREDSNQPQHF. CDR3 DNA: TGTGCCAGCTCTCGGGAGGATAGCAATCAGCCCCAGCATTTT.

The chain has TRBV2 and TRBJ1-6; TRBD1 matches 7 bases. CDR3 size: 15 residues. Germline-derived CDR1 and CDR2 are SNHLY and FYNNEI. V trimming: 4 bases; J trimming: 9 bases; junction bases outside the gene matches: 9. CDR3 protein: CASSATDQGVSPLHF. The CDR3 DNA reads as TGTGCCAGCAGTGCGACGGACCAGGGGGTTTCACCCCTCCACTTT.

The chain joins TRBV19 to TRBJ2-5; tentative D call: TRBD2 (6 bases). Germline V gene data show CDR1 as LNHDA and CDR2 as SQIVND (reference sequence). The CDR3 contains 14 residues. V shed 5 bases and J shed 1 base, with 11 bases lying between them. CDR3 region: CASSRWGVQETQYF. CDR3 DNA sequence: TGTGCCAGTAGTCGATGGGGGGTCCAAGAGACCCAGTACTTC.

The genes are TRBV5-5 and TRBJ2-7; TRBD2 matches 8 bases. In germline, CDR1 is SGHKS, CDR2 YYEKEE (reference sequence). V trimming: 4 bases; J trimming: 5 bases; junction bases outside the gene matches: 8. There are 14 residues in the CDR3. Here the CDR3 reads CASSPGGTSDEQYF. The CDR3 nucleotides are TGTGCCAGCAGCCCCGGGGGGACTAGTGACGAGCAGTACTTC.

This chain links TRBV5-6 with TRBJ2-1, with 9 bases that match TRBD2. V was clipped by 5 bases and J by 10 bases; unmatched bases: 7. CDR1 and CDR2 from the germline V gene are SGHDT and YYEEEE. The CDR3 runs to 13 residues. CDR3 sequence reads: CASRRREGREQFF. In DNA form, the CDR3 reads TGTGCCAGCAGAAGGCGGGAGGGCCGGGAGCAGTTCTTC.

The V gene is TRBV5-5, the J gene TRBJ2-5; TRBD2 is a possible D gene (5 bases). Germline V gene lookup returns CDR1 SGHKS and CDR2 YYEKEE (reference sequence). This CDR3 region has 13 residues. V lost 3 bases and J lost 0, with 6 bases in between. The CDR3 bases are TGTGCCAGCAGCTCGGGGTACCAAGAGACCCAGTACTTC. As protein: CASSSGYQETQYF. The variable domain in full, completed from reference TRBV5-5 and TRBJ2-5, reads DAGVTQSPTHLIKTRGQQVTLRCSPISGHKSVSWYQQVLGQGPQFIFQYYEKEERGRGNFPDRFSARQFPNYSSELNVNALLLGDSALYLCASSSGYQETQYFGPGTRLLVL.

The CDR3 reads CASRGSAFNEQFF. Written as DNA, the CDR3 is TGTGCCAGCAGGGGGTCTGCCTTCAATGAGCAGTTCTTC. This chain uses TRBV27 with TRBJ2-1; D is uncertain. The V gene lost 6 bases and the J gene lost 6 bases, with 12 bases spanning the gap. This CDR3 is 13 amino acids long. Per germline, CDR1 MNHEY and CDR2 SMNVEV (reference sequence).

This clone occurred once. The chain combines TRBV5-1 with TRBJ2-7; TRBD1 is a possible D gene (6 bases). Germline CDR1 is SGHRS and CDR2 is YFSETQ. The CDR3 is made up of 15 amino acids. The ends were cut back, 5 bases at V and 5 bases at J, with 20 bases in the middle. CDR3 sequence reads: CASSQTGRRLDEQYF. CDR3 DNA sequence: TGCGCCAGCAGTCAAACAGGGAGACGGCTCGACGAGCAGTACTTC.

The chain joins TRBV7-2 to TRBJ2-5, with D hard to call. CDR1 and CDR2 from the germline V gene are SGHTA and FQGNSA. The CDR3 covers 16 residues. The V and J ends lost 1 base and 7 bases respectively, with 19 bases between them. The CDR3 region is CASSLVPGSNTATQYF. For the CDR3, the DNA is TGTGCCAGCAGCTTAGTCCCCGGCTCTAATACGGCGACCCAGTACTTC.

This clone is a singleton in its sample. The V and J genes are TRBV30 and TRBJ2-7; 7 bases match TRBD1. Germline assignment: CDR1 GTSNPN and CDR2 SVGIG (reference sequence). CDR3 size: 14 residues. After removal of 5 bases from V and 0 bases from J, the junction contained 7 bases not matched to a gene. The CDR3 DNA sequence: TGTGCCTGGGGGGACAGCGCCCCCTCCTACGAGCAGTACTTC. Its protein is CAWGDSAPSYEQYF.

V usage is TRBV9 and J usage is TRBJ2-1; D is tentatively TRBD1 or TRBD2 (5 bases each). This CDR3 is built from 14 residues. Per germline, CDR1 SGDLS and CDR2 YYNGEE. Between the trimmed V and J ends, which lost 4 bases and 8 bases, there was a span of 16 bases. CDR3 DNA sequence: TGTGCCAGCAGCCCACCGGGACGACTCGATGAGCAGTTCTTC. Protein product: CASSPPGRLDEQFF.

V and J are TRBV7-9 and TRBJ1-2; D unresolved. The ends were cut back, 5 bases at V and 3 bases at J, with 10 bases in the middle. CDR1 and CDR2 (germline): SEHNR, FQNEAQ (reference sequence). This CDR3 has 13 residues. Here the CDR3 DNA reads TGTGCCAGCAGCGACCATTGGGACTATGGCTACACCTTC. Translated, it gives CASSDHWDYGYTF. Complete variable domain (other parts from reference TRBV7-9 and TRBJ1-2): DTGVSQNPRHKITKRGQNVTFRCDPISEHNRLYWYRQTLGQGPEFLTYFQNEAQLEKSRLLSDRFSAERPKGSFSTLEIQRTEQGDSAMYLCASSDHWDYGYTFGSGTRLTVV.

The rearrangement links TRBV7-2 to TRBJ1-2; 7 bases fit TRBD1. The CDR3 spans 13 residues. V trimming: 3 bases; J trimming: 8 bases; junction bases outside the gene matches: 6. Looked up from germline, CDR1 is SGHTA and CDR2 is FQGNSA. CDR3 nucleotides: TGTGCCAGCAGCTTTTATGGGACAGACGGCTACACCTTC. Translated: CASSFYGTDGYTF.

This clone was seen just once. The chain combines TRBV5-1 with TRBJ2-1, with 14 positions matching TRBD2. This CDR3 region has 15 residues. CDR1 SGHRS and CDR2 YFSETQ come from the germline V gene. V shed 1 base, J shed 9 bases, and the junction held 3 bases outside the gene matches. For the CDR3, the DNA is TGCGCCAGCAGCTTGTCCGGGACTAGCGGGGGTGAGCAGTTCTTC. Translating gives CASSLSGTSGGEQFF.

The chain couples TRBV11-2 to TRBJ2-6; 9 bases are a match to TRBD1. V trimming: 6 bases; J trimming: 3 bases; junction bases outside the gene matches: 9. This CDR3 is built from 17 residues. CDR1 and CDR2 from the germline V gene are SGHAT and FQNNGV. The CDR3 region is CASRTTGGSFGANVLTF. The CDR3 bases are TGTGCCAGCAGAACGACAGGGGGTTCTTTTGGGGCCAACGTCCTGACTTTC.